Listed here are 19 T cell receptor beta chains from one sample, sequenced in a study of PD-1 blockade in classical Hodgkin lymphoma. Every patient experienced relapse after autologous stem cell transplantation, and brentuximab vedotin exposure varied. TCRdb's table, derived via immunoSEQ multiplex PCR, lists solely in-frame clones and lacks some. The data contain 23,000 or so clones, around 80% of them singletons. The sequenced sample was peripheral blood mononuclear cells (PBMCs), obtained at baseline. The receptor set was obtained from a human donor with classical Hodgkin lymphoma.

The J gene is TRBJ2-5, the V gene TRBV15; D gene uncertain. Trimming pared 0 bases from V and 6 bases from J, leaving 8 bases between. Germline CDR1 is LNHNV and CDR2 is YYDKDF (reference sequence). CDR3 length equals 13 residues. The CDR3 coding sequence is TGTGCCACCAGCAGAGAAATGGTACAGACCCAGTACTTC. This codes for CATSREMVQTQYF.

The V call is TRBV20-1, the J call TRBJ2-7, with TRBD1 as a possible D gene (5 bases). The CDR3 runs 11 residues. V was shortened by 5 bases and J by 3 bases, with 8 bases between the two germline ends. The germline V gene has CDR1 DFQATT and CDR2 SNEGSKA (reference sequence). CDR3 loop: CSAPDSYEQYF. CDR3 nucleotide sequence: TGCAGTGCTCCAGACAGCTACGAGCAGTACTTC.

J is TRBJ2-1 and V is TRBV4-2; perhaps D is TRBD1 or TRBD2 (5 bases each). The length of the CDR3 is 14 residues. V shed 0 bases and J shed 8 bases, with 11 bases lying between them. The germline CDR1 and CDR2 sequences are LGHNA and YNFKEQ. The CDR3 region has the DNA TGTGCCAGCAGCCAAGATCTCGGGGCGGATGAGCAGTTCTTC. Protein: CASSQDLGADEQFF.

The rearrangement links TRBV19 to TRBJ1-5; TRBD1 agrees at 10 bases. Per germline, CDR1 LNHDA and CDR2 SQIVND (reference sequence). After removal of 8 bases from V and 7 bases from J, the junction contained 11 bases not matched to a gene. This CDR3 is built from 15 residues. In DNA, the CDR3 is TGTGCCAGTGATCCCGGGACAGGGGATTGGCAGCCCCAGCATTTT. Protein product: CASDPGTGDWQPQHF.

The chain carries TRBV18 and TRBJ2-7; D perhaps matches TRBD2 (7 bases). Germline CDR1 is KGHSH and CDR2 is LQKENI. Trimming left V 3 bases short and J 4 bases short, with 13 bases between. There are 14 residues in the CDR3. In nucleotides, the CDR3 is TGTGCCAGCTCACCCGACGGGGGGCAGTACGAGCAGTACTTC. As protein: CASSPDGGQYEQYF.

The rearrangement uses TRBV7-9 and TRBJ2-7; TRBD1 aligns across 7 bases. Germline-derived CDR1 and CDR2 are SEHNR and FQNEAQ (reference sequence). V dropped 0 bases and J dropped 0; count of bases not matched to a gene: 5. The CDR3 is 16 residues long. The CDR3 DNA follows: TGTGCCAGCAGCTTAGCCCCCAGGGACAGCTCCTACGAGCAGTACTTC. As protein: CASSLAPRDSSYEQYF.

The CDR3 loop reads CASSSPGSGGPSTDTQYF. For the CDR3, the DNA is TGTGCCAGCAGTTCCCCAGGTAGCGGGGGACCTAGCACAGATACGCAGTATTTT. The chain recombines TRBV28 with TRBJ2-3, with 9 bases matching TRBD2. V shed 4 bases, J shed 0 bases, and the junction held 11 bases outside the gene matches. The CDR3 is 18 residues long. Germline assignment: CDR1 MDHEN and CDR2 SYDVKM. The variable domain in full, with the rest retrieved from reference TRBV28 and TRBJ2-3, is DVKVTQSSRYLVKRTGEKVFLECVQDMDHENMFWYRQDPGLGLRLIYFSYDVKMKEKGDIPEGYSVSREKKERFSLILESASTNQTSMYLCASSSPGSGGPSTDTQYFGPGTRLTVL.

The V gene is TRBV7-9, the J gene TRBJ1-1; D unresolved. The CDR3 contains 12 residues. Trimming cost V 1 base and J 3 bases, with 3 bases left between them. CDR1 and CDR2 (germline): SEHNR, FQNEAQ (reference sequence). The CDR3 loop is CASSLEDTEAFF. The CDR3 DNA sequence: TGTGCCAGCAGCTTAGAGGACACTGAAGCTTTCTTT. Combining the CDR3 with reference TRBV7-9 and TRBJ1-1 gives the whole variable domain DTGVSQNPRHKITKRGQNVTFRCDPISEHNRLYWYRQTLGQGPEFLTYFQNEAQLEKSRLLSDRFSAERPKGSFSTLEIQRTEQGDSAMYLCASSLEDTEAFFGQGTRLTVV.

V is TRBV18 and J is TRBJ2-7; no definite D call. The length of the CDR3 is 11 residues. Germline assignment: CDR1 KGHSH and CDR2 LQKENI. Trimming cost V 3 bases and J 5 bases, with 5 bases left between them. This chain's CDR3 is CASSPRDEQYF. The CDR3 DNA reads TGTGCCAGCTCACCCCGGGACGAGCAGTACTTC.

V gene TRBV6-5 combines with J gene TRBJ2-1; D call uncertain. There are 15 residues in the CDR3. Trimming shortened V by 6 bases and J by 9 bases, and 21 bases separated the two germline ends. From germline, CDR1 is MNHEY and CDR2 SVGAGI. The CDR3 reads CASRAFGSPLGEQFF. The CDR3 nucleotides are TGTGCCAGCAGGGCCTTCGGCTCACCTCTGGGTGAGCAGTTCTTC.

This clone showed up just once. The V gene is TRBV2, the J gene TRBJ1-3; D may be TRBD1 (6 bases). CDR3 size: 14 residues. The ends were cut back, 4 bases at V and 2 bases at J, with 9 bases in the middle. The germline gives CDR1 SNHLY, CDR2 FYNNEI. CDR3 loop: CASSVRGPGNTIYF. The CDR3, as DNA: TGTGCCAGCAGTGTCCGGGGGCCTGGAAACACCATATATTTT.

There are a few counts of this clone. V gene TRBV15 combines with J gene TRBJ1-1; D not certain. This CDR3 has 14 residues. Trimming removed 0 bases from V and 1 base from J, with 6 bases in between. In germline, CDR1 is LNHNV, CDR2 YYDKDF (reference sequence). The DNA of the CDR3 is TGTGCCACCAGCAGAGAGTCGGGGAACACTGAAGCTTTCTTT. This gives the protein CATSRESGNTEAFF.

The V and J genes are TRBV28 and TRBJ2-3; TRBD2 matches 13 bases. The CDR3 has 16 amino acids. With 7 bases clipped from V and 3 bases from J, the junction kept 7 bases outside the gene matches. Germline lookup yields CDR1 MDHEN and CDR2 SYDVKM. The CDR3 region has the DNA TGTGCCAGCAAACTAGCGGGGGGGCCAGGTACAGATACGCAGTATTTT. It yields the protein CASKLAGGPGTDTQYF.

The V gene is TRBV2, the J gene TRBJ1-1; unclear D gene. Germline CDR1 reads SNHLY; CDR2 reads FYNNEI. The CDR3 covers 13 residues. Trimming stripped 3 bases from V and 3 bases from J, with 8 bases between. The CDR3 spells CASSEGRDTEAFF. For the CDR3, the DNA is TGTGCCAGCAGTGAGGGGAGGGACACTGAAGCTTTCTTT. The variable domain in full, with the rest retrieved from reference TRBV2 and TRBJ1-1, is EPEVTQTPSHQVTQMGQEVILRCVPISNHLYFYWYRQILGQKVEFLVSFYNNEISEKSEIFDDQFSVERPDGSNFTLKIRSTKLEDSAMYFCASSEGRDTEAFFGQGTRLTVV.

V usage is TRBV23-1 and J usage is TRBJ1-1; D ambiguous. TRBV23-1 is an ORF for which the function is uncertain. The V end lost 3 bases, the J end lost 2 bases, and 7 bases lay between the germline ends. The CDR3 is 13 amino acids. Written as DNA, the CDR3 is TGCGCCAGCAGTCACCCAGATAACACTGAAGCTTTCTTT. It codes for CASSHPDNTEAFF.

In its sample, this clone is large. The rearrangement links TRBV5-6 to TRBJ1-1; no clear D. The germline V and J ends were trimmed by 0 bases and 6 bases, with 9 bases remaining between them. The V gene's germline CDR1 is SGHDT and CDR2 YYEEEE. The length of the CDR3 is 13 residues. CDR3 sequence (DNA): TGTGCCAGCAGCTTGGCCGGGCATTCTGAAGCTTTCTTT. Protein: CASSLAGHSEAFF.

The genes are TRBV10-3 and TRBJ1-2, with 7 bases lining up with TRBD1. Germline lookup yields CDR1 ENHRY and CDR2 SYGVKD. CDR3 length: 13 residues. V trimming: 7 bases; J trimming: 4 bases; junction bases outside the gene matches: 6. CDR3 loop: CAINRQGGYGYTF. For the CDR3, the DNA is TGTGCCATCAATAGACAGGGAGGCTATGGCTACACCTTC.

J is TRBJ2-7 and V is TRBV5-1; 7 bases map to TRBD1. The CDR3 is 15 amino acids. V shed 3 bases and J 2 bases; nucleotides not matched to a gene: 8. Germline V gives CDR1 SGHRS, CDR2 YFSETQ. The CDR3 coding sequence is TGCGCCAGCAGCTCTACAGGGGTAGGCCCCTACGAGCAGTACTTC. Its translation is CASSSTGVGPYEQYF. The full variable domain, in which reference TRBV5-1 and TRBJ2-7 provide the parts outside the CDR3, is KAGVTQTPRYLIKTRGQQVTLSCSPISGHRSVSWYQQTPGQGLQFLFEYFSETQRNKGNFPGRFSGRQFSNSRSEMNVSTLELGDSALYLCASSSTGVGPYEQYFGPGTRLTVT.

This chain connects TRBV10-3 to TRBJ2-7; D is unclear. The CDR3 contains 13 residues. CDR1 and CDR2 (germline): ENHRY, SYGVKD. Trimming took 6 bases from V and 4 from J, leaving 13 bases between them. CDR3 bases: TGTGCCATCAGCTTACAAGGACGGTACGAGCAGTACTTC. This sequence encodes CAISLQGRYEQYF.